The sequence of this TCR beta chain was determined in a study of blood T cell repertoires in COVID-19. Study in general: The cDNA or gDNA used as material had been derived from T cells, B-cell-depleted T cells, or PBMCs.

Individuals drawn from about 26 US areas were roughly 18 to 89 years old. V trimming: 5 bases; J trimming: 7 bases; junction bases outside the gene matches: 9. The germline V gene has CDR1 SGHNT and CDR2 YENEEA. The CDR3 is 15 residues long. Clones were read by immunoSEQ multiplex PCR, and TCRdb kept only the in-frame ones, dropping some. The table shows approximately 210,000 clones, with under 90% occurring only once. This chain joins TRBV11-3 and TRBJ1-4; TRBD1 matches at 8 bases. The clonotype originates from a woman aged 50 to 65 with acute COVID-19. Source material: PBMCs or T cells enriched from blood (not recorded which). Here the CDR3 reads CASSLNAGGGEKLFF. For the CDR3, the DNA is TGTGCCAGCAGCCTCAATGCAGGGGGCGGTGAAAAACTGTTTTTT.